A single sample gave rise to the 19 T cell receptor beta chains below, sequenced in a study of blood T cell repertoires in COVID-19. The method was immunoSEQ multiplex PCR; TCRdb's version includes in-frame clones alone and lacks a portion of them. Of fewer than 300,000 clones in the sample, around 85% are singletons; the top ten hold approximately 4%. Source material: PBMCs or T cells enriched from blood (not recorded which). These receptors came from a woman in her 30s who had recovered from COVID-19.

The chain joins TRBV2 to TRBJ1-1; D is unclear. V was trimmed by 11 bases and J by 1 base, leaving 14 bases between them. CDR1 and CDR2 from the germline V gene are SNHLY and FYNNEI. This CDR3 has 13 amino acids. The CDR3: CASRAGPNTEAFF. The CDR3 DNA sequence: TGTGCCTCCCGGGCGGGCCCGAACACTGAAGCTTTCTTT.

The rearrangement uses TRBV27 and TRBJ1-2; 9 nucleotides line up with TRBD1. V shed 6 bases, J shed 2 bases, and the junction held 4 bases outside the gene matches. The V gene's germline CDR1 is MNHEY and CDR2 SMNVEV (reference sequence). The CDR3 totals 14 residues. CDR3 nucleotide sequence: TGTGCCAGCAGGAGACAGGGGGAGAACTATGGCTACACCTTC. It translates to CASRRQGENYGYTF.

This rearrangement joins TRBV24-1 to TRBJ2-1; D is unclear. The CDR3 is 13 residues long. Per the germline V gene, CDR1 is KGHDR and CDR2 is SFDVKD. The germline V and J ends were trimmed by 3 bases and 3 bases, with 5 bases remaining between them. The CDR3 protein is CATSDPSYNEQFF. The CDR3 DNA reads TGTGCCACCAGTGATCCTAGCTACAATGAGCAGTTCTTC.

The chain recombines TRBV6-6 with TRBJ1-1; D gene uncertain. The CDR3 loop spans 15 amino acids. V shed 4 bases and J shed 0 bases, with 12 bases lying between them. The germline CDR1 and CDR2 sequences are MNHNY and SVGAGI (reference sequence). This CDR3 is CASSSAAEMNTEAFF. The CDR3 DNA reads as TGTGCCAGCAGTTCCGCGGCCGAAATGAACACTGAAGCTTTCTTT.

This clone came up once. The rearrangement joins TRBV27 to TRBJ2-7; TRBD2 agrees at 9 bases. The CDR3 runs to 16 residues. The V gene end was trimmed by 2 bases and the J gene end by 3 bases; junction bases not matched to a gene: 8. CDR1 is MNHEY and CDR2 is SMNVEV in the germline V gene (reference sequence). The CDR3 DNA reads TGTGCCAGCAGTTTAAGTATAGCGGGGGTCTTCTACGAGCAGTACTTC. Translating it yields CASSLSIAGVFYEQYF.

The table lists this clone with a few counts. The chain joins TRBV5-4 to TRBJ2-3; TRBD2 aligns across 7 bases. The V gene's germline CDR1 is SGHNT and CDR2 YYREEE (reference sequence). The CDR3 covers 16 residues. The J segment lost 5 bases and the V segment lost 3 bases, leaving 12 bases of the junction unmatched. The CDR3 sequence: CASSSLDLGGEDTQYF. CDR3 in DNA: TGTGCCAGCAGCTCCCTGGACCTTGGGGGGGAAGATACGCAGTATTTT.

The rearrangement links TRBV4-2 to TRBJ2-7; TRBD2 agrees at 11 bases. J was trimmed by 3 bases and V by 4 bases; bases with no gene match: 5. The CDR3 length is 15 residues. Per germline, CDR1 LGHNA and CDR2 YNFKEQ. The CDR3 nucleotides are TGTGCCAGCAGCCCCCCTAGCGGGGGGATCTACGAGCAGTACTTC. Its translation: CASSPPSGGIYEQYF.

This rearrangement joins TRBV2 to TRBJ1-5; D unclear. The V end lost 1 base, the J end lost 2 bases, and 15 bases lay between the germline ends. The germline CDR1 and CDR2 sequences are SNHLY and FYNNEI. The CDR3 totals 17 residues. This CDR3 is CASSEGHSIEGNQPQHF. DNA of the CDR3: TGTGCCAGCAGTGAAGGGCACAGTATCGAAGGCAATCAGCCCCAGCATTTT.

Only one count was recorded for this clone. In DNA, the CDR3 is TGTGCCACCAGTGATTGGCCATCCTATGGCTACACCTTC. As protein: CATSDWPSYGYTF. This chain uses TRBV24-1 with TRBJ1-2; D is uncertain. Trimming took 2 bases from V and 4 from J, leaving 7 bases between them. The germline gives CDR1 KGHDR, CDR2 SFDVKD. The CDR3 length is 13 residues.

The chain links TRBV4-2 to TRBJ1-1; possible D gene TRBD1, 5 bases. The CDR3 loop spans 15 amino acids. The V end was cut by 4 bases, the J end by 6 bases, with 18 bases between. Germline lookup yields CDR1 LGHNA and CDR2 YNFKEQ. The CDR3 DNA reads as TGTGCCAGCAGCCCAGTTTTTGGCGGCAGGGCTGAAGCTTTCTTT. Its translation is CASSPVFGGRAEAFF.

The gene calls are TRBV3-1 (or the pseudogene TRBV3-2) and TRBJ2-3, with D maybe TRBD2 (5 bases). The CDR3 length is 18 residues. The V end lost 0 bases, the J end lost 6 bases, and 22 bases lay between the germline ends. The V gene's germline CDR1 is LGHDT and CDR2 YNNKEL (reference sequence). In DNA, the CDR3 is TGTGCCAGCAGCCAAGATTCCGGGCGGCTAGGACTGCGTGATACGCAGTATTTT. This encodes CASSQDSGRLGLRDTQYF.

This chain joins TRBV5-1 and TRBJ1-2; 11 bases align to TRBD1. Germline V gene data show CDR1 as SGHRS and CDR2 as YFSETQ. V lost 4 bases and J lost 6; bases outside the gene matches: 5. The CDR3 has 14 residues. CDR3 sequence (DNA): TGCGCCAGCAGCAAGGACAGGGGGCGGAATGGCTACACCTTC. Translation: CASSKDRGRNGYTF.

The V and J genes are TRBV2 and TRBJ2-5, with 9 nucleotides matching TRBD2. The germline V gene has CDR1 SNHLY and CDR2 FYNNEI. V was clipped by 0 bases and J by 6 bases; unmatched bases: 2. There are 14 residues in the CDR3. CDR3 residues: CASSEAGLAKTQYF. CDR3 bases: TGTGCCAGCAGTGAAGCAGGACTAGCGAAGACCCAGTACTTC.

The rearrangement links TRBV12-3 or TRBV12-4 to TRBJ1-2; D is unresolved. V lost 7 bases and J lost 3, with 9 bases in between. The CDR3 is 12 residues long. CDR3 in amino acids: CASTNTYYGYTF. Written as DNA, the CDR3 is TGTGCCAGCACCAACACCTACTATGGCTACACCTTC.

The rearrangement uses TRBV5-4 and TRBJ2-1, with D uncertain. Germline V lookup: CDR1 SGHNT, CDR2 YYREEE (reference sequence). This CDR3 has 16 amino acids. V lost 3 bases to trimming and J lost 0 bases, with 13 bases between them. In DNA, the CDR3 is TGTGCCAGCAGCTCTGGGCGCCAGAGCTCCTACAATGAGCAGTTCTTC. Its translation is CASSSGRQSSYNEQFF.

V usage is TRBV29-1 and J usage is TRBJ2-7; D might be TRBD2 (6 bases). The CDR3 is 13 residues long. V dropped 1 base and J dropped 2 bases, with 9 bases sitting between them. Germline CDR1 is SQVTM and CDR2 is ANQGSEA. The CDR3 bases are TGCAGCGTTGAAGGCGGAGGGGCCTACGAGCAGTACTTC. It is translated as CSVEGGGAYEQYF.

This clone was observed a single time. The chain has TRBV18 and TRBJ2-7; 7 bases match TRBD2. V lost 6 bases and J lost 4; bases outside the gene matches: 9. CDR1 is KGHSH, CDR2 LQKENI, per germline. CDR3 size: 14 residues. The CDR3 DNA reads TGTGCCAGCTCCCCCGCGACAGCGGGATACGAGCAGTACTTC. Protein sequence: CASSPATAGYEQYF.

The rearrangement uses TRBV13 and TRBJ2-7, with D perhaps matching TRBD2 (5 bases). This CDR3 has 16 amino acids. Germline loops: CDR1 PRHDT, CDR2 FYEKMQ (reference sequence). Trimming removed 2 bases from V and 4 bases from J, with 18 bases in between. In DNA form, the CDR3 reads TGTGCCAGCAGCTTACGGCGGAGGCAAGGGAATTACGAGCAGTACTTC. This sequence encodes CASSLRRRQGNYEQYF.

The chain links TRBV9 to TRBJ1-1; unclear D gene. From germline, CDR1 is SGDLS and CDR2 YYNGEE. V gave up 4 bases and J gave up 5 bases, with 18 bases separating them. The CDR3 runs to 15 residues. CDR3 in amino acids: CASSPQSRPGTEAFF. The CDR3 coding sequence is TGTGCCAGCAGCCCTCAAAGTCGGCCGGGGACTGAAGCTTTCTTT.